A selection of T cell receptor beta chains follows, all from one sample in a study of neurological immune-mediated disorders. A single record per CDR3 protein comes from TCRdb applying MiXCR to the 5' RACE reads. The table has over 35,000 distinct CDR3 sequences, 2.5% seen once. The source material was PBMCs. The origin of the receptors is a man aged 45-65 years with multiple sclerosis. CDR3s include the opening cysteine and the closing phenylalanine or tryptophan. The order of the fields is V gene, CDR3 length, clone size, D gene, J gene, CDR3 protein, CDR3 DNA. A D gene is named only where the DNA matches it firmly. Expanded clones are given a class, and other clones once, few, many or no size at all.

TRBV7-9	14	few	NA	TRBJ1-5	CASSLGNSNQPQHF	TGTGCCAGCAGCTTAGGGAACAGCAATCAGCCCCAGCATTTT
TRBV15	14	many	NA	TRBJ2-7	CATSNGRTGYEQYF	TGTGCCACCAGCAATGGGAGAACTGGCTACGAGCAGTACTTC
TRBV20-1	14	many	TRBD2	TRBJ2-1	CSAPSGGENNEQFF	TGCAGTGCTCCTAGCGGGGGGGAAAACAATGAGCAGTTCTTC
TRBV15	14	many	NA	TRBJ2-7	CATSRDREGNEQYF	TGTGCCACCAGCAGAGACAGGGAAGGGAACGAGCAGTACTTC
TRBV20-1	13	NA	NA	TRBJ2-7	CSARASGSGEQYF	TGCAGTGCTAGGGCTAGTGGTTCGGGAGAGCAGTACTTC
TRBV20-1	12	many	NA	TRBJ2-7	CSAHRGRYEQYF	TGCAGTGCTCACCGGGGGCGGTACGAGCAGTACTTC
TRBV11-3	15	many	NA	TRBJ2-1	CASSLGQGVVHEQFF	TGTGCCAGCAGCTTAGGCCAAGGCGTGGTCCATGAGCAGTTCTTC
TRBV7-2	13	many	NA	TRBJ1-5	CASSDTIIPPQHF	TGTGCCAGCTCAGACACAATCATCCCGCCCCAGCATTTT
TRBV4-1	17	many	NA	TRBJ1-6	CASSQDASQYYNSPLHF	TGCGCCAGCAGCCAAGATGCGAGTCAATACTATAATTCACCCCTCCACTTT
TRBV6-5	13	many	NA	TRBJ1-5	CASSYTAGGPQHF	TGTGCCAGCAGTTATACGGCCGGGGGGCCCCAGCATTTT
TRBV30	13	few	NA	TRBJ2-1	CAWSLGWYNEQFF	TGTGCCTGGAGCCTGGGTTGGTACAATGAGCAGTTCTTC
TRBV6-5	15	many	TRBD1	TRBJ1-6	CASSARQGLGSPLHF	TGTGCCAGCAGTGCGAGACAGGGGCTGGGATCACCCCTCCACTTT
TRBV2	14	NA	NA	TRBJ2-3	CASITPGLTDTQYF	TGTGCCAGCATTACACCGGGACTGACAGATACGCAGTATTTT
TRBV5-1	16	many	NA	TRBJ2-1	CASSLQTGASYNEQFF	TGCGCCAGCAGCCTCCAGACAGGAGCCTCCTACAATGAGCAGTTCTTC
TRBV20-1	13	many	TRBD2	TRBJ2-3	CSARAGGRDTQYF	TGCAGTGCTAGAGCGGGGGGGCGGGATACGCAGTATTTT
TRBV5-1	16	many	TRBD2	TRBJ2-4	CASSGTSGGNKNIQYF	TGCGCCAGCAGCGGGACTAGCGGGGGCAACAAAAACATTCAGTACTTC
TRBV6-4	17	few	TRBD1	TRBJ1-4	CASIQLQGAVTNEKLFF	TGTGCCAGCATCCAGTTACAGGGGGCGGTAACTAATGAAAAACTGTTTTTT
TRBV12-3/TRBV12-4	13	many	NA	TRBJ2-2	CASSWGRTGELFF	TGTGCCAGCAGTTGGGGGCGCACCGGGGAGCTGTTTTTT
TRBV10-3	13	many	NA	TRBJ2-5	CAISEWQAETQYF	TGTGCCATCAGTGAGTGGCAGGCGGAGACCCAGTACTTC
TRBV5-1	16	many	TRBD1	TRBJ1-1	CASTPGQGATNTEAFF	TGCGCCAGCACTCCCGGACAGGGGGCAACGAACACTGAAGCTTTCTTT
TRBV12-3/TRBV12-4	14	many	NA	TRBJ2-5	CASSLPGTQETQYF	TGTGCCAGCAGTTTGCCGGGCACACAAGAGACCCAGTACTTC
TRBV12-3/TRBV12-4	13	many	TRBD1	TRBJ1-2	CASGQGASLGYTF	TGTGCCAGCGGCCAGGGGGCGTCCCTTGGCTACACCTTC
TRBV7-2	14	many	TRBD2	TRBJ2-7	CASRSGGLPWEQYF	TGTGCCAGCAGAAGCGGGGGGCTTCCTTGGGAGCAGTACTTC
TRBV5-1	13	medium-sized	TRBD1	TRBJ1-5	CASSPQGGPAQHF	TGCGCCAGCAGCCCACAGGGGGGACCGGCCCAGCATTTT
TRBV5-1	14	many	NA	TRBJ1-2	CASSLLGPNYGYTF	TGCGCCAGCAGCTTGTTGGGGCCTAACTATGGCTACACCTTC
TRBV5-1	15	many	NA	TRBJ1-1	CASSWGGEMNTEAFF	TGCGCCAGCAGCTGGGGCGGGGAGATGAACACTGAAGCTTTCTTT
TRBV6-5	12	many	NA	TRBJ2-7	CASWGAASEQYF	TGTGCCAGTTGGGGGGCCGCAAGTGAGCAGTACTTC
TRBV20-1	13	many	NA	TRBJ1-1	CSALSGFDTEAFF	TGCAGTGCTTTGTCGGGATTCGACACTGAAGCTTTCTTT
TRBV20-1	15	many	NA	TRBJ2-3	CSARDLAYGEDTQYF	TGCAGTGCTAGAGATCTGGCGTATGGGGAAGATACGCAGTATTTT
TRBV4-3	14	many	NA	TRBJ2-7	CASSQDTRRYEQYF	TGCGCCAGCAGCCAAGACACCAGACGATACGAGCAGTACTTC
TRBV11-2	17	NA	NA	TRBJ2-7	CASSFDTGTDISYEQYF	TGTGCCAGCAGCTTTGATACCGGGACTGACATCTCCTACGAGCAGTACTTC
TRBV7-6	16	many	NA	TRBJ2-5	CASSTGLTREQETQYF	TGTGCCAGCAGCACGGGACTCACTCGGGAACAAGAGACCCAGTACTTC